The clone carrying this T cell receptor beta chain came up many times. The source of the sample is a study of Graves' ophthalmopathy and Graves' hyperthyroidism. The CDR3 is 13 amino acids. CDR1 is MNHEY and CDR2 is SMNVEV in the germline V gene (reference sequence). The V and J ends lost 1 base and 8 bases respectively, with 11 bases between them. Amplifying from RNA transcripts, the study obtained TCR beta CDR3 regions. HTBI-primed first-round RT-PCR preceded second-round multiplex PCR. One entry per CDR3 protein, called by TCRdb with MiXCR from the multiplex PCR reads. This repertoire shows about 39,000 distinct CDR3 sequences, approximately 53% found once; its top ten account for about a quarter.

The chain links TRBV27 to TRBJ1-1, with D possibly matching TRBD1 (6 bases). The sequence was obtained from an adult woman with stable Graves' hyperthyroidism. Material for sequencing was peripheral blood. CDR3 DNA: TGTGCCAGCAGTTTATGGGGGGCCGGGGAAGCTTTCTTT. This encodes CASSLWGAGEAFF.